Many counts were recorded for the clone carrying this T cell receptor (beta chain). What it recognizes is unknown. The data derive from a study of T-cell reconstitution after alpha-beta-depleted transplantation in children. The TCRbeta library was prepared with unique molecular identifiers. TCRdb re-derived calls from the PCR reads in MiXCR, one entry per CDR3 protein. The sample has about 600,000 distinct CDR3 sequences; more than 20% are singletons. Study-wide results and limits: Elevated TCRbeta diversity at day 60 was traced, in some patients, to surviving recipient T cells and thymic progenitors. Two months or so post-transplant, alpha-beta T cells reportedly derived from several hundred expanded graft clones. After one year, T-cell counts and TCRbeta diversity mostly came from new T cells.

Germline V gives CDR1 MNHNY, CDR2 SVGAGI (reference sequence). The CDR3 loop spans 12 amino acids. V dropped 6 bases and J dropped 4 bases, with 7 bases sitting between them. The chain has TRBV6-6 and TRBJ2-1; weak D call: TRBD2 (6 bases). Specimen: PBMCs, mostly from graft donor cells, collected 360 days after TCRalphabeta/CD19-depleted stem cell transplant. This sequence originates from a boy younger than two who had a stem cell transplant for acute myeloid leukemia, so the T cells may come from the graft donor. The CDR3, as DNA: TGTGCCAGCAGGACTAGTTACAATGAGCAGTTCTTC. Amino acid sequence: CASRTSYNEQFF.